This T cell receptor (beta chain) was sequenced during a study of T cells in localized non-small cell lung cancer. Overall study findings and caveats: There was an association of higher blood T cell density with longer overall survival.

Germline V gene lookup returns CDR1 KGHSH and CDR2 LQKENI. CDR3 length equals 16 residues. V was pared by 3 bases and J by 4 bases, with 16 bases between. Sequencing was performed with immunoSEQ multiplex PCR; in TCRdb, only in-frame clones are kept and a portion is missing. The sample yields 70,000 to 100,000 clones, more than 70% seen once. This clone was found once. Its antigen is undetermined. The starting material was peripheral blood, obtained before any cancer treatment. The chain couples TRBV18 to TRBJ2-1; D is possibly TRBD1 (5 bases). This clonotype originated in a female donor over 55 with stage I lung adenocarcinoma. The CDR3 loop reads CASSPRTFSLYNEQFF. DNA of the CDR3: TGTGCCAGCTCACCCAGGACATTCTCCCTATACAATGAGCAGTTCTTC.